The T cell receptor beta chain described here comes from a study of blood T cell repertoires in COVID-19. Whole-study context: T cells, B-cell-depleted T cells, or PBMCs supplied cDNA or gDNA.

Trimming stripped 7 bases from V and 4 bases from J, with 12 bases between. Germline V lookup: CDR1 GTSNPN, CDR2 SVGIG (reference sequence). The CDR3 totals 12 residues. Using immunoSEQ multiplex PCR, the repertoire was profiled, and TCRdb retains in-frame clones only, with some absent. The data contain around 290,000 clones, roughly 89% of them singletons. This receptor was identified in a woman in her 40s who had recovered from COVID-19. The sample consisted of PBMCs or T cells enriched from blood (not recorded which). This rearrangement joins TRBV30 to TRBJ2-3; no clear D gene. The CDR3 reads CASSVGSDTQYF. As DNA, the CDR3 is TGTGCCTCCTCGGTGGGCTCAGATACGCAGTATTTT.